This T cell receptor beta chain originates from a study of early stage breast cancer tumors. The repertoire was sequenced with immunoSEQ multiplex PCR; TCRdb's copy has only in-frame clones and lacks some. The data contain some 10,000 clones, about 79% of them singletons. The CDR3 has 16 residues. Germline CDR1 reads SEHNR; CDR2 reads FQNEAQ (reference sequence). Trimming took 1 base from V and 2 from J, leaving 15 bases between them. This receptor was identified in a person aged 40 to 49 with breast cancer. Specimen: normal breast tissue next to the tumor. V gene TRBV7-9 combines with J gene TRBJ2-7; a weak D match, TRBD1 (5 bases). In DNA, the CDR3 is TGTGCCAGCAGCTTAGGTCTCGGCAGGGTGGCCTACGAGCAGTACTTC. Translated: CASSLGLGRVAYEQYF. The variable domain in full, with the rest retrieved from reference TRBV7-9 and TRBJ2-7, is DTGVSQNPRHKITKRGQNVTFRCDPISEHNRLYWYRQTLGQGPEFLTYFQNEAQLEKSRLLSDRFSAERPKGSFSTLEIQRTEQGDSAMYLCASSLGLGRVAYEQYFGPGTRLTVT.